These T cell receptor beta chains were read from a single sample in a study of blood T cell repertoires in COVID-19. Profiled with immunoSEQ multiplex PCR; TCRdb holds only in-frame clones, not every one. The data hold tens of thousands of clones, with about 90% observed a single time. The sequenced material came from peripheral blood. These TCRs come from a man between 65 and 80 years old with active COVID-19. Each CDR3 is given with its conserved first and last residue. The order of the fields is J gene, V gene, CDR3 protein.

j_gene: TRBJ2-2; v_gene: TRBV5-1; CDR3aa: CASSPQLATGELFF
j_gene: TRBJ2-7; v_gene: TRBV6-6; CDR3aa: CASNTIRTGSYEQYF
j_gene: TRBJ1-3; v_gene: TRBV2; CDR3aa: CASIMESSGNTIYF
j_gene: TRBJ2-6; v_gene: TRBV5-8; CDR3aa: CASSFRGSGANVLTF
j_gene: TRBJ2-3; v_gene: TRBV12-5; CDR3aa: CASALGGGPKADTQYF
j_gene: TRBJ2-3; v_gene: TRBV30; CDR3aa: CAWSVQGDTQYF
j_gene: TRBJ2-5; v_gene: TRBV27; CDR3aa: CASSLSAGRYETQYF
j_gene: TRBJ2-1; v_gene: TRBV27; CDR3aa: CASSLARNNEQFF
j_gene: TRBJ1-3; v_gene: TRBV9; CDR3aa: CASSVDLDRGGNTIYF
j_gene: TRBJ2-5; v_gene: TRBV19; CDR3aa: CASSDTGVRETQYF
j_gene: TRBJ2-6; v_gene: TRBV9; CDR3aa: CASSVTGVSGANVLTF
j_gene: TRBJ1-2; v_gene: TRBV6-5; CDR3aa: CASSRQFRYGYTF
j_gene: TRBJ1-1; v_gene: TRBV6-5; CDR3aa: CAAEGNTEAFF
j_gene: TRBJ1-5; v_gene: TRBV6-6; CDR3aa: CASSGRQSNQPQHF
j_gene: TRBJ1-5; v_gene: TRBV30; CDR3aa: CAWSVSGNGNQPQHF
j_gene: TRBJ2-1; v_gene: TRBV7-2; CDR3aa: CASSSFAGGLGDEQFF
j_gene: TRBJ2-3; v_gene: TRBV19; CDR3aa: CASSLVSTDTQYF
j_gene: TRBJ2-2; v_gene: TRBV5-1; CDR3aa: CASSLIASGGTGELFF
j_gene: TRBJ2-7; v_gene: TRBV28; CDR3aa: CASKPPADRLSYEQYF
j_gene: TRBJ1-6; v_gene: TRBV6-5; CDR3aa: CASSLSGLNSPLHF
j_gene: TRBJ1-5; v_gene: TRBV29-1; CDR3aa: CSVAAGTGKEPQHF
j_gene: TRBJ2-3; v_gene: TRBV6-5; CDR3aa: CASSNTDRVSDTQYF
j_gene: TRBJ2-3; v_gene: TRBV5-4; CDR3aa: CASSSTSGGLGDTQYF
j_gene: TRBJ1-4; v_gene: TRBV7-9; CDR3aa: CASSPRGATNEKLFF
j_gene: TRBJ2-5; v_gene: TRBV3-1/TRBV3-2; CDR3aa: CASSARDSKGPQYF
j_gene: TRBJ1-1; v_gene: TRBV15; CDR3aa: CATSRDRVGAAFF
j_gene: TRBJ2-2; v_gene: TRBV18; CDR3aa: CASSPLADTGELFF
j_gene: TRBJ1-2; v_gene: TRBV9; CDR3aa: CASSPRTGATDNYGYTF
j_gene: TRBJ2-5; v_gene: TRBV27; CDR3aa: CASSPGGETQYF
j_gene: TRBJ2-1; v_gene: TRBV2; CDR3aa: CASSEALQRGGRMNEQFF
j_gene: TRBJ2-7; v_gene: TRBV6-2/TRBV6-3; CDR3aa: CASSSRGTSGDYSYEQYF
j_gene: TRBJ2-5; v_gene: TRBV18; CDR3aa: CASSPRSQETQYF
j_gene: TRBJ2-1; v_gene: TRBV6-5; CDR3aa: CASSWRGARDEQFF
j_gene: TRBJ2-3; v_gene: TRBV29-1; CDR3aa: CSVEGYLAGGQYTDTQYF
j_gene: TRBJ2-1; v_gene: TRBV6-1; CDR3aa: CASSEADTSSYNEQFF
j_gene: TRBJ1-6; v_gene: TRBV6-4; CDR3aa: CASSESGTLPQGPLHF
j_gene: TRBJ2-1; v_gene: TRBV29-1; CDR3aa: CSGLKTSGGAHEQFF
j_gene: TRBJ2-5; v_gene: TRBV30; CDR3aa: CAWSPAWAQETQYF
j_gene: TRBJ2-1; v_gene: TRBV19; CDR3aa: CASSIRTVPNEQFF
j_gene: TRBJ2-2; v_gene: TRBV4-1; CDR3aa: CASSQRRGTNTGELFF
j_gene: TRBJ1-5; v_gene: TRBV18; CDR3aa: CASSPRTDNQPQHF
j_gene: TRBJ1-2; v_gene: TRBV28; CDR3aa: CASSSNLRNGYTF
j_gene: TRBJ2-3; v_gene: TRBV9; CDR3aa: CASSAGGSTDTQYF
j_gene: TRBJ1-1; v_gene: TRBV6-6; CDR3aa: CASSYSIAGNTEAFF
j_gene: TRBJ1-1; v_gene: TRBV6-5; CDR3aa: CASSPTGTEAFF
j_gene: TRBJ2-7; v_gene: TRBV7-2; CDR3aa: CASSVGQGKNEQYF